The rows below give T cell receptor beta chains drawn from one sample of a study of CD8 T cells in ankylosing spondylitis. Each CDR3 protein gets one entry after TCRdb re-called the 5' RACE reads with MiXCR. This table holds over 130,000 distinct CDR3 sequences, about 42% found once. Sequenced: synovial fluid, either unsorted or a sorted T cell fraction (not recorded which). These TCRs come from a male donor with ankylosing spondylitis. Each CDR3 is given with its conserved first and last residue. A D gene is named only where the DNA matches it firmly. Expanded clones get a size class; other rows say once, few or many, or leave the size out.

. | few | TRBJ2-3 | TRBV12-3/TRBV12-4 | TGTGCCAGCAGTTTTGAGTTTTGGGTTGGTTGGCCCTCTAAATACACAGATACGCAGTATTTT | CASSFEFWVGWPSKYTDTQYF
TRBD1 | few | TRBJ2-1 | TRBV7-9 | TGTGCCAGCAGCACCGGGACAGGGGGCTACAATGAGCAGTTCTTC | CASSTGTGGYNEQFF
. | . | TRBJ1-1 | TRBV24-1 | TGTGCCACCAGAGGCGGCGGCACCATGAACACTGAAGCTTTCTTT | CATRGGGTMNTEAFF
. | many | TRBJ2-2 | TRBV29-1 | TGCAGCTCCATTCTAAGGGGTACCGGGGAGCTGTTTTTT | CSSILRGTGELFF
. | few | TRBJ2-5 | TRBV2 | TGTGCCAGCAGCGGAGAGACAGGACCCCAAGAGACCCAGTACTTC | CASSGETGPQETQYF
. | . | TRBJ2-7 | TRBV11-2 | TGTGCCAGCAGCCCTGTCAGGTGGCAGTACTTC | CASSPVRWQYF
TRBD1 | . | TRBJ1-5 | TRBV5-1 | TGCGCCAGCAGCTGGACCAGGGGGTGGCAGGGCCAGCCCCAGCATTTT | CASSWTRGWQGQPQHF
TRBD2 | few | TRBJ2-1 | TRBV28 | TGTGCCAGCAGTTCCCCCCGGGAGGGGCCCTCCTACAATGAGCAGTTCTTC | CASSSPREGPSYNEQFF
TRBD2 | . | TRBJ2-7 | TRBV4-3 | TGCGCCAGCAGCCAGTGGCCGACTAGCGAGGCCTACGAGCAGTACTTC | CASSQWPTSEAYEQYF
. | few | TRBJ2-2 | TRBV5-1 | TGCGCCAGCAGCTTTAGACGGGATTTTACCGGGGAGCTGTTTTTT | CASSFRRDFTGELFF
. | . | TRBJ2-1 | TRBV27 | TGTGCCAGCGGACCCTCGTCGGGGGCGAAGCAGTTCTTC | CASGPSSGAKQFF
. | few | TRBJ1-2 | TRBV29-1 | TGCAGCGTTGAATCCCTCAAAGGCTATGGCTACACCTTC | CSVESLKGYGYTF
. | . | TRBJ2-5 | TRBV15 | TGTGCCACCAGCAGGGGGGATACGAACACGGAGACCCAGTACTTC | CATSRGDTNTETQYF
. | . | TRBJ1-1 | TRBV6-5 | TGTGCCAGCAGTTACACCACAGGGCTCGGCCTTAGAGCTTTCTTT | CASSYTTGLGLRAFF
. | few | TRBJ1-6 | TRBV4-1 | TGCGCCAGCAGCCAAGATTGGGGGTCAAGGGACCCCCCACCCCTCCACTTT | CASSQDWGSRDPPPLHF
. | . | TRBJ2-1 | TRBV10-3 | TGTGCCATCAGTGAGTTTCTCTTCTCACGGCAGGCCGGCAATGAGCAGTTCTTC | CAISEFLFSRQAGNEQFF
TRBD2 | . | TRBJ2-7 | TRBV7-2 | TGTGCCAGCAGCTTTTCTGGGTCTAGCGGAGACGAGCAGTACTTC | CASSFSGSSGDEQYF
TRBD1 | . | TRBJ2-3 | TRBV20-1 | TGCAGTGCCACCGGGACAGGGTCAGATACGCAGTATTTT | CSATGTGSDTQYF
TRBD1 | few | TRBJ1-1 | TRBV10-3 | TGTGCCATCAGGGGGACAGGGGAGAACACTGAAGCTTTCTTT | CAIRGTGENTEAFF
. | once | TRBJ1-1 | TRBV6-2/TRBV6-3 | TGTGCCAGCAGTGACCCGTCGCGTAATGAAGCTTTCTTT | CASSDPSRNEAFF
TRBD1 | many | TRBJ1-1 | TRBV7-9 | TGTGCCAGCGACTTTGGGACAGGGTTAAGGACTGAAGCTTTCTTT | CASDFGTGLRTEAFF
. | . | TRBJ2-7 | TRBV2 | TGTGCCAGCAGGGCTCCCGGGACCTCTTCGGGTTTTTACTTC | CASRAPGTSSGFYF
TRBD1 | few | TRBJ2-7 | TRBV10-3 | TGTGCCATCAGTGATCCGACAGGGCGGACCTACGAGCAGTACTTC | CAISDPTGRTYEQYF
. | . | TRBJ2-1 | TRBV19 | TGTGCCAGTAGTGCCCGCAGGAATGAGCAGTTCTTC | CASSARRNEQFF
TRBD2 | . | TRBJ2-1 | TRBV5-1 | TGCGCCAGCAGCTTAAGGGCTAGCGGGTCCGATGAGCAGTTCTTC | CASSLRASGSDEQFF
. | few | TRBJ2-1 | TRBV6-4 | TGTGCCAGGCACCGGGGGAATGAGCAGTTCTTC | CARHRGNEQFF
. | . | TRBJ1-1 | TRBV29-1 | TGCAGCGTCAAGGTGGGGGGTACAAACAAGAACACTGAAGCTTTCTTT | CSVKVGGTNKNTEAFF
. | . | TRBJ1-1 | TRBV20-1 | TGCAGTGCTAGAAACGCGATGAACACTGAAGCTTTCTTT | CSARNAMNTEAFF
TRBD2 | . | TRBJ2-7 | TRBV3-1 | TGTGCCTCCGAGGGGCCGGGACTAGTAACCTACGAGCAGTACTTC | CASEGPGLVTYEQYF
. | . | TRBJ2-1 | TRBV7-9 | TGTGCCAGCAGCTTAACCCCCATCCACAATGAGCAGTTCTTC | CASSLTPIHNEQFF
. | once | TRBJ2-1 | TRBV12-3/TRBV12-4 | TGTGCCAGCACTCTATGGGCGACCCGGACCTACAATGAGCAGTTCTTC | CASTLWATRTYNEQFF
. | . | TRBJ2-1 | TRBV9 | TGTGCCAGCAGCGGCACAGGGTTGGGTGGGAATGAGCAGTTCTTC | CASSGTGLGGNEQFF
. | few | TRBJ2-1 | TRBV28 | . | CASSFLAGVYNEQFF
. | . | TRBJ2-3 | TRBV18 | TGTGCCAGCTCATCGGGATATCCTAGCACAGATACGCAGTATTTT | CASSSGYPSTDTQYF
. | few | TRBJ2-7 | TRBV5-5 | TGTGCCAGCAGCCTGCCGCGGGTCTCCTACGAGCAGTACTTC | CASSLPRVSYEQYF
TRBD1 | few | TRBJ1-6 | TRBV20-1 | TGCAGTGGAGTCAGGGGGCCTTCACCCCTCCACTTT | CSGVRGPSPLHF
. | . | TRBJ1-1 | TRBV29-1 | TGCAGCGTTCTCGACGGGAACACTGAAGCTTTCTTT | CSVLDGNTEAFF
. | . | TRBJ1-3 | TRBV12-3/TRBV12-4 | TGTGCCAGCAGTTTAGATCTCCAGGGGAGCTCTGGAAACACCATATATTTT | CASSLDLQGSSGNTIYF
TRBD2 | . | TRBJ2-3 | TRBV9 | TGTGCCAGCAGCGTAGGACTAGCGGGGGGCACAGATACGCAGTATTTT | CASSVGLAGGTDTQYF
. | . | TRBJ2-1 | TRBV4-1 | TGCGCCAGCAGCCACCCCATCCACAATGAGCAGTTCTTC | CASSHPIHNEQFF
. | . | TRBJ1-2 | TRBV10-2 | TGCGCCAGCGGCTATCTGCGCTATGGCTACACCTTC | CASGYLRYGYTF